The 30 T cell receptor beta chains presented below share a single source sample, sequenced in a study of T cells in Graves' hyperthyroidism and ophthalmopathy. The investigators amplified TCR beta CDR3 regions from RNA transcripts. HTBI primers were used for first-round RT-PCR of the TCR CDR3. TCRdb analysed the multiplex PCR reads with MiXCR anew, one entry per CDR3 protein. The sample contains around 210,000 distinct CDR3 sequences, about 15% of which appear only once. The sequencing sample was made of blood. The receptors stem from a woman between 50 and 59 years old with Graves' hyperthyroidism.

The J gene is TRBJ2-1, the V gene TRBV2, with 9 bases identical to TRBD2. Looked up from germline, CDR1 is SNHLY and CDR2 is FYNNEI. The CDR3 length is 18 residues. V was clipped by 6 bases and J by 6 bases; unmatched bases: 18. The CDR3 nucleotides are TGTGCCAGCAGCACTTACACAGGGGTGGGCGGGAGGGTCAATGAGCAGTTCTTC. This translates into CASSTYTGVGGRVNEQFF.

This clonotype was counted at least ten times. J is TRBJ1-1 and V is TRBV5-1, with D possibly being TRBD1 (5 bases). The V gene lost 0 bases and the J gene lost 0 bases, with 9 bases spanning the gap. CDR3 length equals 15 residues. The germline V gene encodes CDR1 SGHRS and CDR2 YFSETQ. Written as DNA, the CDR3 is TGCGCCAGCAGCTTGGCAGGGCCTATGAACACTGAAGCTTTCTTT. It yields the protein CASSLAGPMNTEAFF.

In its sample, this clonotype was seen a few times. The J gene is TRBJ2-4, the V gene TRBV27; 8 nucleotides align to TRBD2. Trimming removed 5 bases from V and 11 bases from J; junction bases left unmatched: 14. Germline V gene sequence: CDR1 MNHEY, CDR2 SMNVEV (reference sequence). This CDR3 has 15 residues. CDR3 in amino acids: CASSPSGTSFVFQYF. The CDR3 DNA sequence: TGTGCCAGCAGTCCCTCCGGGACTAGTTTTGTGTTTCAGTACTTC.

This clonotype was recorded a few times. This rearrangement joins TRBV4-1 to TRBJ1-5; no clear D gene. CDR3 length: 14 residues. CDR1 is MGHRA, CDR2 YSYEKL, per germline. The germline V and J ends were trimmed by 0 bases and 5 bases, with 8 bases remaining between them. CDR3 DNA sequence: TGCGCCAGCAGCCAAGAATGGGCCGATCAGCCCCAGCATTTT. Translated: CASSQEWADQPQHF.

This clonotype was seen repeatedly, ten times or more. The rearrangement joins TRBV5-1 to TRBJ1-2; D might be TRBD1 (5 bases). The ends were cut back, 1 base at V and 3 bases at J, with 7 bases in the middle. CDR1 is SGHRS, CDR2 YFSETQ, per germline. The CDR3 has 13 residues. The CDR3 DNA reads TGCGCCAGCAGCTTGCTAGGGGACTATGGCTACACCTTC. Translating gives CASSLLGDYGYTF.

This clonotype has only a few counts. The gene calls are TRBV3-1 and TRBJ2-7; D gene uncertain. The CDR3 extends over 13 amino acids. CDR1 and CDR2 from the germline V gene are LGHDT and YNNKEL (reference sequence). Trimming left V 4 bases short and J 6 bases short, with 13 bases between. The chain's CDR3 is CASSLPRSGEQYF. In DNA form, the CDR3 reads TGTGCCAGCAGCCTACCTCGTTCCGGCGAGCAGTACTTC.

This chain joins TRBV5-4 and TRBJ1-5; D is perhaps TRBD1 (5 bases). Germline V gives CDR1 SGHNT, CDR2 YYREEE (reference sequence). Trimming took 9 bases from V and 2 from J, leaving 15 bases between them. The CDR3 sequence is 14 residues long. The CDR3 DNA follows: TGTGCCACCGCCCCCCAGGGCGGCAATCAGCCCCAGCATTTT. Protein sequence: CATAPQGGNQPQHF.

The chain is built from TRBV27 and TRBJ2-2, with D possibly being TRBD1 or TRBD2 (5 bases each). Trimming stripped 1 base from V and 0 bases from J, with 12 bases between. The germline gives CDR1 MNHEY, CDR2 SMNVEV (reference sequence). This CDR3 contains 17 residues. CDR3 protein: CASSLYSGPTNTGELFF. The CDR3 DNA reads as TGTGCCAGCAGTTTATATTCGGGACCAACGAACACCGGGGAGCTGTTTTTT.

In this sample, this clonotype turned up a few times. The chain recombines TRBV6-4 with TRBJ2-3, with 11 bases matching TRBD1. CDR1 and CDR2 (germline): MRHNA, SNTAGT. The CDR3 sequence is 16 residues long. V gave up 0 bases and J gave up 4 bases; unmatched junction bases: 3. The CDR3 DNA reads TGTGCCAGCAGTGACTCGACGGGACAGGGGGCAGATACGCAGTATTTT. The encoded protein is CASSDSTGQGADTQYF.

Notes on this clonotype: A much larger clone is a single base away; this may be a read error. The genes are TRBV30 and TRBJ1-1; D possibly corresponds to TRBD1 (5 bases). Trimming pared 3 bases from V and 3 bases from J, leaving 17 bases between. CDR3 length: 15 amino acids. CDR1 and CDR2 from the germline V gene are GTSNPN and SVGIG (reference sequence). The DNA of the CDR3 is TGTGCCTGGAGCGATTACAAGGGGCTATACACTGAAGCTTTCTTT. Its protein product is CAWSDYKGLYTEAFF.

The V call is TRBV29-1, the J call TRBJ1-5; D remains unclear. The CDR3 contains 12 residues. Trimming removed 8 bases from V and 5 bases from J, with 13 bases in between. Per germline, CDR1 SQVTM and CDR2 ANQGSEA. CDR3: CSPRVGDQPQHF. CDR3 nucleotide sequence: TGCAGCCCCCGGGTGGGCGATCAGCCCCAGCATTTT.

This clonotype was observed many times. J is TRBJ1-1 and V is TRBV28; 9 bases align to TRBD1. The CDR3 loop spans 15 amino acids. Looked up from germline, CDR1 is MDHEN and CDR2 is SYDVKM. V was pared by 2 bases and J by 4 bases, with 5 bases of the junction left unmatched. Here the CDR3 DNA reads TGTGCCAGCAGTTTACCACAGGGGGCTATCACTGAAGCTTTCTTT. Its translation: CASSLPQGAITEAFF.

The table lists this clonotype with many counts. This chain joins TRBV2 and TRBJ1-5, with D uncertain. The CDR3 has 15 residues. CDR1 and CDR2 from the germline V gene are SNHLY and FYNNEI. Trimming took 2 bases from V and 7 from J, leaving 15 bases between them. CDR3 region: CASSELTGVGQPQHF. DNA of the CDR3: TGTGCCAGCAGTGAATTGACTGGGGTGGGGCAGCCCCAGCATTTT. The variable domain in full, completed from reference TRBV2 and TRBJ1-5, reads EPEVTQTPSHQVTQMGQEVILRCVPISNHLYFYWYRQILGQKVEFLVSFYNNEISEKSEIFDDQFSVERPDGSNFTLKIRSTKLEDSAMYFCASSELTGVGQPQHFGDGTRLSIL.

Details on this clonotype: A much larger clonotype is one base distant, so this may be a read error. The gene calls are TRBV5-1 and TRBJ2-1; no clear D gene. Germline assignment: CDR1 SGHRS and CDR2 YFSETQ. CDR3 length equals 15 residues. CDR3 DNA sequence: TGCGCCGGCAGCCCCGACCCGAGCTCCTACAATGAGCAGTTCTTC. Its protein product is CAGSPDPSSYNEQFF.

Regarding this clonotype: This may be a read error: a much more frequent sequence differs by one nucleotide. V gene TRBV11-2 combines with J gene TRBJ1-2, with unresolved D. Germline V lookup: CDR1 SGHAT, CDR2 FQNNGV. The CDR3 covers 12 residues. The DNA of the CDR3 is TGTGCCAGCGGCCCCACGGACTATGACTACACCTTC. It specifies CASGPTDYDYTF.

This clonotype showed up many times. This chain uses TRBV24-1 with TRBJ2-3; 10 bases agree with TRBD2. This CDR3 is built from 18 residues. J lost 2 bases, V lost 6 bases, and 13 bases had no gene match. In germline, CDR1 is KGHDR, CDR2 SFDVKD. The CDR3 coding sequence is TGTGCCACCAGTCCCCAGGGGCTAGCGGGAGTCGTCACAGATACGCAGTATTTT. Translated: CATSPQGLAGVVTDTQYF.

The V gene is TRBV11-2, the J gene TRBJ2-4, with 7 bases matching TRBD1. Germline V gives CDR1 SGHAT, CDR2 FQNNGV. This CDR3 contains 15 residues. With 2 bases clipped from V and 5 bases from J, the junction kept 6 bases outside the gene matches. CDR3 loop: CASSLSTGDQNIQYF. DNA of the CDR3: TGTGCCAGCAGCTTAAGTACAGGGGACCAAAACATTCAGTACTTC.

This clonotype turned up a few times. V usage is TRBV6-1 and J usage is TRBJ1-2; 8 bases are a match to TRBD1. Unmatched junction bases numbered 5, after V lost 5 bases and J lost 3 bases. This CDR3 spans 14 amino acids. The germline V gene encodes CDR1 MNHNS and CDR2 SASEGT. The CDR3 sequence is CASSKPQGDYGYTF. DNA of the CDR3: TGTGCCAGCAGTAAACCACAGGGGGACTATGGCTACACCTTC.

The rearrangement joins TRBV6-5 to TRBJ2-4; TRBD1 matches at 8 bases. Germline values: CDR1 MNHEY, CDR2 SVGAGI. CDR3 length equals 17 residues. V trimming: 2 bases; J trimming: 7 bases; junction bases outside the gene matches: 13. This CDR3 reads CASSYGFRGHPANIQYF. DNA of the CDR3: TGTGCCAGCAGTTACGGGTTCAGGGGGCACCCGGCGAACATTCAGTACTTC.

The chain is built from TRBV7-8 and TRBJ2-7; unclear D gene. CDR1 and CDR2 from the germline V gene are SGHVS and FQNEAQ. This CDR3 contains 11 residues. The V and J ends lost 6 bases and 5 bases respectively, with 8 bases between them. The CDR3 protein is CASRGLNEQYF. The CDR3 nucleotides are TGTGCCAGCAGGGGCCTAAACGAGCAGTACTTC.

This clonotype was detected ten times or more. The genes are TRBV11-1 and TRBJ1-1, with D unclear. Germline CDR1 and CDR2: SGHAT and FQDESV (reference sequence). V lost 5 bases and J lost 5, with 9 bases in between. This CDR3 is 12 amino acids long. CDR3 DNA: TGTGCCAGCAGCGCATCTGGGACTGAAGCTTTCTTT. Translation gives CASSASGTEAFF.

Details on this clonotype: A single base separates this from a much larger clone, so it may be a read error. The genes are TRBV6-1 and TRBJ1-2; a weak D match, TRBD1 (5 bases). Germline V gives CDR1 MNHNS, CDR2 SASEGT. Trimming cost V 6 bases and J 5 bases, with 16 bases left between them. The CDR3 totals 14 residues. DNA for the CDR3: TGTGCCAGCAGGAAGATAGGGGTTCCGTATGGCTACACCTTC. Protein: CASRKIGVPYGYTF.

CDR3 protein: CASSLRAAGNTIYF. CDR3 in DNA: TGTGCCAGCAGTTTGCGGGCCGCTGGAAACACCATATATTTT. The chain recombines TRBV27 with TRBJ1-3, with D unresolved. The CDR3 totals 14 residues. Germline loops: CDR1 MNHEY, CDR2 SMNVEV (reference sequence). V was shortened by 3 bases and J by 2 bases, with 8 bases between the two germline ends.

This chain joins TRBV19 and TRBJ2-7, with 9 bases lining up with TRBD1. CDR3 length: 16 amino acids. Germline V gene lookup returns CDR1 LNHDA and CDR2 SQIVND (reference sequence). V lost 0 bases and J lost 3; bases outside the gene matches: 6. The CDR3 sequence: CASSIDPRQGGYEQYF. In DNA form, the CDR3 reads TGTGCCAGTAGTATAGATCCGAGACAGGGGGGCTACGAGCAGTACTTC.

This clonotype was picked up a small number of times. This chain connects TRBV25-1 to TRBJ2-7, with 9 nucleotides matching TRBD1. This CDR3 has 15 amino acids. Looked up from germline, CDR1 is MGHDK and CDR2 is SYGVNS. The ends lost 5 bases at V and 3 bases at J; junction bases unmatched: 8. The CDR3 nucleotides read TGTGCCAGCAGTAACTCGGACAGGGGAAGCTACGAGCAGTACTTC. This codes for CASSNSDRGSYEQYF.

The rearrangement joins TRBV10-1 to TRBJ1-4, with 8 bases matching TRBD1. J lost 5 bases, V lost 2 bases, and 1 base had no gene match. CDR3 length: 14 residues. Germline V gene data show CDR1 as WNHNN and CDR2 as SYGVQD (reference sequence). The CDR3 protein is CASSERQGNEKLFF. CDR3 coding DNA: TGCGCCAGCAGTGAGAGACAGGGGAATGAAAAACTGTTTTTT.

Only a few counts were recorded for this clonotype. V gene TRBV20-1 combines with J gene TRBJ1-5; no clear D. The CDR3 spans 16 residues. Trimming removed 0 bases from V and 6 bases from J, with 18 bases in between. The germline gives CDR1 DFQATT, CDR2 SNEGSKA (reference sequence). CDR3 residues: CSARDTRPRKIQPQHF. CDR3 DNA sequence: TGCAGTGCTAGAGATACGAGGCCACGAAAAATTCAGCCCCAGCATTTT.

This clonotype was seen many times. Here the CDR3 reads CASSLRETSYNEQFF. The CDR3 DNA is TGTGCCAGCAGCTTAAGGGAAACCTCCTACAATGAGCAGTTCTTC. The chain joins TRBV7-3 to TRBJ2-1; the D is unclear. Germline V gene sequence: CDR1 SGHTA, CDR2 FQGTGA. The length of the CDR3 is 15 residues. V lost 1 base to trimming and J lost 0 bases, with 7 bases between them.

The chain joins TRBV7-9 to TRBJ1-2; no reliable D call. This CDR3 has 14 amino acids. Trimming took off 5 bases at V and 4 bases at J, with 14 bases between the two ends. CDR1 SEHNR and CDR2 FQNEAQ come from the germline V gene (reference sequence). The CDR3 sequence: CASSRVVGGYGYTF. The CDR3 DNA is TGTGCCAGCAGCCGGGTAGTCGGAGGCTATGGCTACACCTTC.

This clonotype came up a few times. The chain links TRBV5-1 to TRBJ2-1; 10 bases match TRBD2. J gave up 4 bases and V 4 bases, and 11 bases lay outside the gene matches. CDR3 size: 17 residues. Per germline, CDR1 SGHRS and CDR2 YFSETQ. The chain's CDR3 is CASSLSGTSALYNEQFF. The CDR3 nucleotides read TGCGCCAGCAGCCTGAGTGGGACTAGCGCGTTATACAATGAGCAGTTCTTC.